The next 24 T cell receptor beta chains were all read from a single sample in a study of cytomegalovirus exposure and HLA in healthy donors (dated 2017 in TCRdb). Library creation used the immunoSEQ multiplex PCR assay. A mixture of 60 forward primers for TCR Vbeta segments and 13 reverse primers for TCR Jbeta segments was used in the multiplex PCR. This is the immuneACCESS table as TCRdb keeps it, with only in-frame sequences that have V and J called. A part of the clones is gone; compared with another copy, unresolved V genes explain less than half, and the rest is unexplained. The sample includes 140,000 to 150,000 clones, with just over 65% observed a single time. The leading ten clones occupy 6.5% of the sample. The sample was PBMCs. Receptors were obtained from a woman aged 55-75 years in good health and CMV-seronegative.

Details on this clone: Because it lacks the conserved phenylalanine or tryptophan at the end, this CDR3 is likely a read error. No DNA is shown, since the ends of the CDR3 on it are uncertain; the CDR3 is the one TCRdb lists. J is TRBJ1-2 and V is TRBV21-1. TRBV21-1 is classified as a pseudogene. The CDR3 adds up to 15 amino acids, both ends counted. CDR3 protein: CASSKKCREDSGYTL.

Of note for this clone: At one end, the junction sequence differs from germline, possibly due to a read error. The V call is TRBV7-9, the J call TRBJ1-4; no clear D gene. Germline assignment: CDR1 SEHNR and CDR2 FQNEAQ (reference sequence). This CDR3 contains 12 residues. In nucleotides, the CDR3 is TGTTCCAGCAGCCCCAGTGGTGAAAAACTGTTTTTT. Amino acid sequence: CSSSPSGEKLFF.

This rearrangement joins TRBV7-2 to TRBJ2-1, with 7 bases aligning to TRBD2. CDR3 length: 10 residues. V was clipped by 8 bases and J by 10 bases; unmatched bases: 2. Germline CDR1 reads SGHTA; CDR2 reads FQGNSA. CDR3 DNA sequence: TGTGCCAGCGGGGGACTAGAGCAGTTCTTC. Translated: CASGGLEQFF. Full variable domain (remainder filled in from reference TRBV7-2 and TRBJ2-1): GAGVSQSPSNKVTEKGKDVELRCDPISGHTALYWYRQSLGQGLEFLIYFQGNSAPDKSGLPSDRFSAERTGGSVSTLTIQRTQQEDSAVYLCASGGLEQFFGPGTRLTVL.

The chain couples TRBV27 to TRBJ2-7; 7 bases are a match to TRBD1. The CDR3 runs to 14 residues. V dropped 2 bases and J dropped 2; count of bases not matched to a gene: 3. CDR1 is MNHEY, CDR2 SMNVEV, per germline (reference sequence). The CDR3 DNA sequence: TGTGCCAGCAGTTTAGTTCAGGGGGCCTACGAGCAGTACTTC. It yields the protein CASSLVQGAYEQYF.

This clone was recorded a few times. This rearrangement joins TRBV2 to TRBJ1-2; no reliable D call. This CDR3 region has 17 residues. Germline V gene lookup returns CDR1 SNHLY and CDR2 FYNNEI. V was clipped by 4 bases and J by 5 bases, with 23 bases between them. The CDR3 sequence is CASSGREGNPGPYGYTF. CDR3 DNA: TGTGCCAGCAGTGGAAGGGAGGGAAATCCGGGCCCTTATGGCTACACCTTC. Full variable domain (remainder filled in from reference TRBV2 and TRBJ1-2): EPEVTQTPSHQVTQMGQEVILRCVPISNHLYFYWYRQILGQKVEFLVSFYNNEISEKSEIFDDQFSVERPDGSNFTLKIRSTKLEDSAMYFCASSGREGNPGPYGYTFGSGTRLTVV.

Concerning this clone: At one end the junction does not follow the germline gene, possibly because of a read error. The V call is TRBV7-3, the J call TRBJ1-2; D is possibly TRBD1 (6 bases). CDR1 and CDR2 from the germline V gene are SGHTA and FQGTGA. The CDR3 spans 12 residues. Here the CDR3 DNA reads TGTGCCAGCAGCTTGACCCAGGGGCCGCCACACTTC. This translates into CASSLTQGPPHF.

The chain uses TRBV7-2 and TRBJ2-1, with D tentatively TRBD2 (5 bases). This CDR3 has 17 residues. Germline CDR1 is SGHTA and CDR2 is FQGNSA. Trimming stripped 1 base from V and 4 bases from J, with 17 bases between. CDR3 region: CASSLVRLGSGYNEQFF. In DNA form, the CDR3 reads TGTGCCAGCAGCTTAGTTAGGCTAGGGAGTGGTTACAATGAGCAGTTCTTC.

The V and J genes are TRBV5-6 and TRBJ1-6; 8 positions agree with TRBD1. The ends lost 2 bases at V and 7 bases at J; junction bases unmatched: 5. In germline, CDR1 is SGHDT, CDR2 YYEEEE. This CDR3 region has 15 residues. The CDR3 DNA reads TGTGCCAGCAGCTTCGGGACAGGAGGGAATTCACCCCTCCACTTT. Its protein product is CASSFGTGGNSPLHF.

V gene TRBV5-4 combines with J gene TRBJ2-7; the match to TRBD1 covers 10 bases. Germline V lookup: CDR1 SGHNT, CDR2 YYREEE (reference sequence). The CDR3 has 15 residues. Trimming removed 5 bases from V and 2 bases from J; junction bases left unmatched: 7. The CDR3 DNA follows: TGTGCCAGCAGTCTGGGACAGGGGAGGGCCTACGAGCAGTACTTC. Residues: CASSLGQGRAYEQYF.

The rearrangement uses TRBV6-1 and TRBJ2-5, with a tentative D call TRBD1 (5 bases). Germline V lookup: CDR1 MNHNS, CDR2 SASEGT. The CDR3 totals 13 residues. With 6 bases removed from V and 1 base from J, the gap between germline ends came to 9 bases. CDR3 sequence reads: CASSPGFQETQYF. CDR3 DNA: TGTGCCAGCAGCCCAGGGTTCCAAGAGACCCAGTACTTC.

This clone showed up just a few times. The rearrangement joins TRBV9 to TRBJ1-6; D gene uncertain. Trimming took 1 base from V and 7 from J, leaving 9 bases between them. The CDR3 is 14 residues long. CDR1 and CDR2 from the germline V gene are SGDLS and YYNGEE. The DNA for the CDR3 is TGTGCCAGCAGCGTAAGGTCGGGGAATTCACCCCTCCACTTT. This gives the protein CASSVRSGNSPLHF.

In this sample, this clone turned up a few times. The genes are TRBV7-8 and TRBJ2-1; 13 positions agree with TRBD2. In germline, CDR1 is SGHVS, CDR2 FQNEAQ. The CDR3 has 16 amino acids. V was pared by 5 bases and J by 7 bases, with 8 bases of the junction left unmatched. Here the CDR3 reads CASSPGLAGRGNEQFF. CDR3 bases: TGTGCCAGCAGCCCGGGACTAGCGGGACGGGGGAATGAGCAGTTCTTC.

This chain joins TRBV15 and TRBJ2-7; weak D call: TRBD1 (5 bases). Per germline, CDR1 LNHNV and CDR2 YYDKDF (reference sequence). V was trimmed by 1 base and J by 4 bases, leaving 8 bases between them. The CDR3 consists of 13 residues. This chain's CDR3 is CATSRASGYEQYF. DNA for the CDR3: TGTGCCACCAGCAGAGCTTCAGGGTACGAGCAGTACTTC.

This chain links TRBV7-2 with TRBJ2-1; 10 bases map to TRBD2. The CDR3 contains 15 residues. CDR1 and CDR2 (germline): SGHTA, FQGNSA. V shed 5 bases and J 3 bases; nucleotides not matched to a gene: 4. For the CDR3, the DNA is TGTGCCAGCAGCAATAGCGGGGGGCACTACAATGAGCAGTTCTTC. As protein: CASSNSGGHYNEQFF. The full variable domain, in which reference TRBV7-2 and TRBJ2-1 provide the parts outside the CDR3, is GAGVSQSPSNKVTEKGKDVELRCDPISGHTALYWYRQSLGQGLEFLIYFQGNSAPDKSGLPSDRFSAERTGGSVSTLTIQRTQQEDSAVYLCASSNSGGHYNEQFFGPGTRLTVL.

With respect to this clone: Other DNA variants within this sample encode the same CDR3. For the CDR3, the DNA is TGCGCCAGCAGCCAAGATCCCCTAGCGGACTACAATGAGCAGTTCTTC. Translating it yields CASSQDPLADYNEQFF. The rearrangement uses TRBV4-3 and TRBJ2-1, with 7 bases lining up with TRBD2. The CDR3 has 16 residues. V gave up 0 bases and J gave up 3 bases; unmatched junction bases: 5. Germline V lookup: CDR1 LGHNA, CDR2 YSLEER.

The rearrangement joins TRBV6-6 to TRBJ1-1; D is perhaps TRBD1 (6 bases). The CDR3 extends over 15 amino acids. Trimming removed 2 bases from V and 5 bases from J, with 15 bases in between. Germline V gene data show CDR1 as MNHNY and CDR2 as SVGAGI (reference sequence). In DNA form, the CDR3 reads TGTGCCAGCAGTTACGCATCCAGGGGAGGGACTGAAGCTTTCTTT. This encodes CASSYASRGGTEAFF.

V and J are TRBV19 and TRBJ1-5; D call uncertain. The V gene lost 3 bases and the J gene lost 4 bases, with 13 bases spanning the gap. Germline-derived CDR1 and CDR2 are LNHDA and SQIVND (reference sequence). The CDR3 consists of 15 residues. CDR3 sequence: CASSIWLSGNQPQHF. The CDR3 region has the DNA TGTGCCAGTAGTATCTGGCTATCGGGGAATCAGCCCCAGCATTTT.

The chain joins TRBV5-1 to TRBJ2-2; D possibly corresponds to TRBD2 (5 bases). Germline values: CDR1 SGHRS, CDR2 YFSETQ. Between the trimmed V and J ends, which lost 7 bases and 0 bases, there was a span of 7 bases. The CDR3 is 13 residues long. The CDR3 nucleotides read TGCGCCAGCGGACTGACGAACACCGGGGAGCTGTTTTTT. It yields the protein CASGLTNTGELFF.

The chain carries TRBV6-5 and TRBJ2-6; D possibly corresponds to TRBD1 (5 bases). CDR3 size: 16 residues. The germline CDR1 and CDR2 sequences are MNHEY and SVGAGI. Between the trimmed V and J ends, which lost 2 bases and 3 bases, there was a span of 11 bases. This chain's CDR3 is CASSYEGALGANVLTF. The CDR3 bases are TGTGCCAGCAGTTACGAAGGGGCGCTTGGGGCCAACGTCCTGACTTTC.

The V call is TRBV2, the J call TRBJ1-2; TRBD1 matches 8 bases. This CDR3 has 13 residues. Per the germline V gene, CDR1 is SNHLY and CDR2 is FYNNEI. Losses at the gene ends were 6 bases for V and 2 bases for J; bases not matched to a gene: 2. In DNA, the CDR3 is TGTGCCAGCAGCGACAGGGGCAACTATGGCTACACCTTC. Amino acid sequence: CASSDRGNYGYTF. Based on the CDR3 plus reference TRBV2 and TRBJ1-2, the full variable domain is EPEVTQTPSHQVTQMGQEVILRCVPISNHLYFYWYRQILGQKVEFLVSFYNNEISEKSEIFDDQFSVERPDGSNFTLKIRSTKLEDSAMYFCASSDRGNYGYTFGSGTRLTVV.

The V and J genes are TRBV7-2 and TRBJ1-4, with D possibly being TRBD1 (6 bases). The CDR3 is made up of 17 amino acids. The V gene's germline CDR1 is SGHTA and CDR2 FQGNSA. V lost 5 bases, J lost 5 bases, and 21 bases lay in between. The CDR3: CASSLSMLGTPNEKLFF. The CDR3 DNA reads TGTGCCAGCAGCCTATCCATGCTTGGGACACCGAATGAAAAACTGTTTTTT. Combining the CDR3 with reference TRBV7-2 and TRBJ1-4 gives the whole variable domain GAGVSQSPSNKVTEKGKDVELRCDPISGHTALYWYRQSLGQGLEFLIYFQGNSAPDKSGLPSDRFSAERTGGSVSTLTIQRTQQEDSAVYLCASSLSMLGTPNEKLFFGSGTQLSVL.

The rearrangement links TRBV19 to TRBJ1-2; 8 bases fit TRBD1. Germline CDR1 and CDR2: LNHDA and SQIVND (reference sequence). The CDR3 runs to 15 residues. The junction had 8 bases not matched to a gene; V was cut back by 0 bases and J by 8 bases. CDR3 residues: CASSIDPTGVGGYTF. As DNA, the CDR3 is TGTGCCAGTAGTATAGACCCGACAGGGGTTGGCGGCTACACCTTC.

The rearrangement links TRBV5-4 to TRBJ2-7; possible D gene TRBD1, 6 bases. Germline lookup yields CDR1 SGHNT and CDR2 YYREEE (reference sequence). The CDR3 is 14 residues long. V was shortened by 2 bases and J by 2 bases, with 11 bases between the two germline ends. CDR3 amino acids: CASSLQTGPYEQYF. Written as DNA, the CDR3 is TGTGCCAGCAGCTTACAGACAGGTCCCTACGAGCAGTACTTC.

The rearrangement links TRBV19 to TRBJ1-3; 7 nucleotides align to TRBD1. From germline, CDR1 is LNHDA and CDR2 SQIVND (reference sequence). There are 14 residues in the CDR3. Trimming at V came to 7 bases and at J to 0 bases, leaving 3 bases not matched to a gene. CDR3 sequence (DNA): TGTGCCAGTACGGGACAGTTCTCTGGAAACACCATATATTTT. Translation gives CASTGQFSGNTIYF.